Listed below are T cell receptor beta chains from one sample, sequenced in a study of shared clonotypes between healthy human individuals. TCRdb's copy holds only in-frame clones and misses some; the assay was immunoSEQ multiplex PCR. The sample records some 2 million clones, 90% to 95% being singletons. Sequencing was performed on naive CD4+ T cells sorted from blood. The receptors were sampled from a man between 18 and 29 years old in good health. CDR3s include the opening cysteine and the closing phenylalanine or tryptophan. A D gene is named only where the DNA matches it firmly. Rows may omit the clone size; those that give it use once, few, many or a size class.

TRBD2	.	TRBV6-5	TRBJ2-5	CASSRTSVETQYF	TGTGCCAGCAGTCGGACTAGTGTTGAGACCCAGTACTTC
.	.	TRBV2	TRBJ2-1	CASSSLSDRGYNEQFF	TGTGCCAGCAGTAGTTTGTCGGACAGAGGCTACAATGAGCAGTTCTTC
.	few	TRBV9	TRBJ2-1	CASSVAGPMNYNEQFF	TGTGCCAGCAGCGTAGCGGGGCCGATGAACTACAATGAGCAGTTCTTC
.	.	TRBV7-9	TRBJ2-7	CATLGSSEQYF	TGTGCCACATTGGGGAGCAGCGAGCAGTACTTC
.	.	TRBV29-1	TRBJ2-2	CSVAPFGDTGELFF	TGCAGCGTTGCCCCCTTTGGCGACACCGGGGAGCTGTTTTTT
TRBD1	.	TRBV6-6	TRBJ1-1	CASMRGRNTEAFF	TGTGCCAGCATGAGGGGGCGGAACACTGAAGCTTTCTTT
TRBD1	.	TRBV6-1	TRBJ1-5	CASRDGTGRNQPQHF	TGTGCCAGCAGAGACGGGACAGGTCGCAATCAGCCCCAGCATTTT
.	once	TRBV11-1	TRBJ2-3	CASRETIPDTQYF	TGTGCCAGCCGCGAAACAATCCCAGATACGCAGTATTTT
TRBD1	.	TRBV5-1	TRBJ1-1	CASSSRTGGTNTEAFF	TGCGCCAGCAGCTCTCGGACAGGGGGGACGAACACTGAAGCTTTCTTT
.	.	TRBV6-1	TRBJ1-1	CASSERTVRGAEAFF	TGTGCCAGCAGTGAGAGGACAGTCCGAGGCGCTGAAGCTTTCTTT
.	.	TRBV5-4	TRBJ2-5	CASSLQGGETQYF	TGTGCCAGCAGCTTACAGGGAGGGGAGACCCAGTACTTC
TRBD1	.	TRBV19	TRBJ1-1	CASSSRDRGNTEAFF	TGTGCCAGTAGTTCCCGGGACAGGGGGAACACTGAAGCTTTCTTT
.	.	TRBV27	TRBJ1-1	CASSLLGGTEAFF	TGTGCCAGCAGTTTATTGGGGGGCACTGAAGCTTTCTTT
.	.	TRBV5-4	TRBJ1-6	CASRPAANSPLHF	TGTGCCAGCCGCCCCGCAGCCAATTCACCCCTCCACTTT
TRBD1	.	TRBV5-1	TRBJ2-7	CASSLGTGLVGEQYF	TGCGCCAGCAGCCTAGGGACAGGGTTGGTAGGAGAGCAGTACTTC
.	.	TRBV10-3	TRBJ1-3	CAISEQAVSGNTIYF	TGTGCCATCAGTGAACAGGCGGTCTCTGGAAACACCATATATTTT
.	once	TRBV5-1	TRBJ2-7	CASSLDRHYEQYF	TGCGCCAGCAGCTTGGACCGGCACTACGAGCAGTACTTC
.	.	TRBV7-2	TRBJ2-2	CASSLYTPRAGTGELFF	TGTGCCAGCAGCTTATATACCCCCAGGGCGGGGACCGGGGAGCTGTTTTTT
TRBD1	.	TRBV19	TRBJ2-7	CASSPGTGKVHEQYF	TGTGCCAGTAGTCCGGGGACAGGGAAGGTACACGAGCAGTACTTC
TRBD2	.	TRBV18	TRBJ2-1	CASSLVAGNSYNEQFF	TGTGCCAGCTCACTAGTAGCGGGAAACTCCTACAATGAGCAGTTCTTC
TRBD1	.	TRBV30	TRBJ2-2	CAWRQTGVEYTGELFF	TGTGCCTGGAGGCAAACAGGGGTAGAGTACACCGGGGAGCTGTTTTTT
.	once	TRBV5-1	TRBJ2-7	CASSSDRNYEQYF	TGCGCCAGCAGCTCCGACAGGAACTACGAGCAGTACTTC
TRBD2	.	TRBV2	TRBJ2-7	CASTGGSGSVDEQYF	TGTGCCAGCACCGGAGGTAGCGGGAGTGTCGACGAGCAGTACTTC
.	.	TRBV1	TRBJ2-2	CTRREAIGELFF	TGCACTCGGAGAGAGGCCATCGGGGAGCTGTTTTTT
.	once	TRBV6-6	TRBJ1-4	CASGPPTTNEKLFF	TGTGCCAGCGGACCACCGACAACTAATGAAAAACTGTTTTTT
.	.	TRBV18	TRBJ2-5	CASSPGSETQYF	TGTGCCAGCTCACCAGGGTCGGAGACCCAGTACTTC
.	.	TRBV9	TRBJ1-4	CASSVGEAGKNEKLFF	TGTGCCAGCAGCGTAGGGGAGGCGGGAAAAAATGAAAAACTGTTTTTT
.	.	TRBV27	TRBJ1-6	CASTLTRGISPLHF	TGTGCCAGCACCCTCACAAGGGGTATCTCACCCCTCCACTTT
.	.	TRBV7-2	TRBJ2-4	CASSLWVGENIQYF	TGTGCCAGCAGCTTGTGGGTGGGTGAAAACATTCAGTACTTC
.	.	TRBV19	TRBJ1-2	CASSRQKEYGYTF	TGTGCCAGTAGCCGACAGAAAGAGTATGGCTACACCTTC
.	.	TRBV7-9	TRBJ2-5	CASSLDRLRTQYF	TGTGCCAGCAGCTTAGATAGGTTGAGGACCCAGTACTTC
.	.	TRBV7-9	TRBJ1-4	CASSLESPRREKLFF	TGTGCCAGCAGCTTAGAATCCCCCCGAAGGGAAAAACTGTTTTTT
TRBD2	.	TRBV10-1	TRBJ2-5	CASSYKRGSFYVGETQYF	TGCGCCAGCAGTTACAAGCGGGGGTCCTTTTACGTAGGAGAGACCCAGTACTTC
TRBD1	once	TRBV5-1	TRBJ1-6	CASSPQTGNNSPLHF	TGCGCCAGCAGCCCTCAGACAGGGAATAATTCACCCCTCCACTTT
TRBD1	.	TRBV5-1	TRBJ2-2	CASQQGPLNTGELFF	TGCGCCAGCCAACAGGGGCCCTTGAACACCGGGGAGCTGTTTTTT
.	.	TRBV5-1	TRBJ1-3	CASSLGGHVSGNTIYF	TGCGCCAGCAGCTTGGGGGGACACGTCTCTGGAAACACCATATATTTT
TRBD2	.	TRBV9	TRBJ2-1	CASSGSQTSGGYNEQFF	TGTGCCAGCAGCGGATCCCAGACTAGCGGGGGCTACAATGAGCAGTTCTTC
.	.	TRBV27	TRBJ2-3	CASSFSGDTQYF	TGTGCCAGCAGTTTTTCTGGAGATACGCAGTATTTT
.	.	TRBV6-4	TRBJ2-5	CASSDRTYGEKKETQYF	TGTGCCAGCAGTGACCGAACGTACGGGGAGAAAAAAGAGACCCAGTACTTC
.	.	TRBV5-1	TRBJ2-7	CASSLERTGHEQYF	TGCGCCAGCAGCTTGGAAAGGACGGGCCACGAGCAGTACTTC
.	.	TRBV30	TRBJ1-1	CAWSVYGAAEAFF	TGTGCCTGGAGTGTTTATGGGGCCGCTGAAGCTTTCTTT
.	.	TRBV11-2	TRBJ2-7	CASSLYGVGEGQYF	TGTGCCAGCAGCTTATACGGAGTAGGGGAAGGGCAGTACTTC
TRBD1	.	TRBV6-1	TRBJ2-6	CASSDRTGGGSGANVLTF	TGTGCCAGCAGTGATCGGACAGGGGGCGGCTCTGGGGCCAACGTCCTGACTTTC
.	.	TRBV30	TRBJ1-1	CAWSVGRVTEAFF	TGTGCCTGGAGTGTCGGCAGGGTCACTGAAGCTTTCTTT
TRBD1	.	TRBV10-3	TRBJ2-3	CAISDGQGGTDTQYF	TGTGCCATCAGTGATGGACAGGGGGGCACAGATACGCAGTATTTT
.	.	TRBV5-1	TRBJ1-4	CASSSSTGANEKLFF	TGCGCCAGCAGCTCCTCGACAGGAGCTAATGAAAAACTGTTTTTT
.	.	TRBV5-1	TRBJ2-3	CASSLSQLTDTQYF	TGCGCCAGCAGCTTGAGCCAGCTAACAGATACGCAGTATTTT
.	.	TRBV5-8	TRBJ1-6	CASSLLTGSSYNSPLHF	TGTGCCAGCAGCTTGCTAACAGGGAGCTCCTATAATTCACCCCTCCACTTT
.	.	TRBV7-3	TRBJ2-5	CASSPYPGREETQYF	TGTGCCAGCAGCCCCTACCCCGGGCGCGAAGAGACCCAGTACTTC
.	.	TRBV5-1	TRBJ2-2	CASSLEWSTGELFF	TGCGCCAGCAGCTTGGAATGGAGCACCGGGGAGCTGTTTTTT
.	.	TRBV2	TRBJ2-1	CASRRGGTYNEQFF	TGTGCCAGCAGAAGGGGGGGAACCTACAATGAGCAGTTCTTC
.	.	TRBV7-9	TRBJ2-7	CASSLGYGGEQYF	TGTGCCAGCAGCTTAGGATACGGGGGCGAGCAGTACTTC
.	.	TRBV21-1	TRBJ1-2	CAPSRQSYYRGTIYGYTF	TGTGCCCCCTCCCGCCAGAGTTATTACAGGGGAACAATCTATGGCTACACCTTC